These 24 T cell receptor beta chains originate from one sample sequenced in a study of post-analysis software for immune sequencing data. Regarding the study as a whole: Among 4 or 5 TRBV segments more frequent in patients than controls were TRBV5-6, TRBV5-1 and TRBV20-1.

Their cognate antigens are unknown. Unique molecular identifiers were carried by the TCR beta cDNA libraries. TCRdb reanalysed the PCR reads using MiXCR and keeps one entry per CDR3 protein. This sample carries 750,000 to 900,000 distinct CDR3 sequences, roughly 46% of them seen once, and the ten largest clones take 4.9%. Material for sequencing was blood. Receptor source: a girl aged 5 to 17 with multiple sclerosis.

The chain combines TRBV18 with TRBJ2-5, with D hard to call. This CDR3 has 14 residues. V gave up 5 bases and J gave up 1 base, with 11 bases separating them. Germline values: CDR1 KGHSH, CDR2 LQKENI. CDR3 protein: CASSSQTAQETQYF. The CDR3 DNA sequence: TGTGCCAGCTCATCACAGACGGCCCAAGAGACCCAGTACTTC.

V and J are TRBV9 and TRBJ1-2; 8 bases are a match to TRBD1. Per germline, CDR1 SGDLS and CDR2 YYNGEE. The CDR3 is made up of 15 amino acids. Trimming cost V 0 bases and J 2 bases; bases outside gene matches: 3. The CDR3 loop is CASSVEGTGNYGYTF. The DNA of the CDR3 is TGTGCCAGCAGCGTAGAGGGGACAGGCAACTATGGCTACACCTTC. Filled out from reference TRBV9 and TRBJ1-2, the complete variable domain reads DSGVTQTPKHLITATGQRVTLRCSPRSGDLSVYWYQQSLDQGLQFLIQYYNGEERAKGNILERFSAQQFPDLHSELNLSSLELGDSALYFCASSVEGTGNYGYTFGSGTRLTVV.

The chain employs TRBV20-1 and TRBJ1-1, with 7 bases lining up with TRBD1. CDR1 is DFQATT and CDR2 is SNEGSKA in the germline V gene (reference sequence). The CDR3 is made up of 13 amino acids. The junction had 3 bases not matched to a gene; V was cut back by 1 base and J by 4 bases. The CDR3 spells CSARAGQTTEAFF. The CDR3 nucleotides read TGCAGTGCTAGAGCGGGACAGACCACTGAAGCTTTCTTT.

V is TRBV6-1 and J is TRBJ2-3, with D possibly matching TRBD2 (5 bases). The V and J ends lost 5 bases and 4 bases respectively, with 16 bases between them. This CDR3 spans 15 amino acids. CDR1 and CDR2 (germline): MNHNS, SASEGT. The CDR3 reads CASSPLEGSADTQYF. As DNA, the CDR3 is TGTGCCAGCAGTCCGTTAGAGGGTTCCGCAGATACGCAGTATTTT.

The rearrangement links TRBV3-1 to TRBJ2-6, with 10 bases lining up with TRBD2. Germline V gives CDR1 LGHDT, CDR2 YNNKEL (reference sequence). The CDR3 covers 18 residues. J was trimmed by 0 bases and V by 4 bases; bases with no gene match: 6. The CDR3, as DNA: TGTGCCAGCAGCCCTACTAGCGGGATGCTCTCTGGGGCCAACGTCCTGACTTTC. Protein sequence: CASSPTSGMLSGANVLTF.

This clonotype was found once. This chain connects TRBV2 to TRBJ1-5; the D gene is possibly TRBD1 (5 bases). Trimming removed 4 bases at V and 3 bases at J, with 13 bases between. In germline, CDR1 is SNHLY, CDR2 FYNNEI. The CDR3 has 15 residues. Here the CDR3 reads CASSVRQGINQPQHF. CDR3 sequence (DNA): TGTGCCAGCAGTGTCAGGCAGGGAATCAATCAGCCCCAGCATTTT.

This clonotype showed up just a few times. The chain uses TRBV7-2 and TRBJ2-6; D is ambiguous. V lost 1 base and J 0 bases, leaving 10 bases between the germline ends. This CDR3 is built from 17 residues. Per germline, CDR1 SGHTA and CDR2 FQGNSA. In nucleotides, the CDR3 is TGTGCCAGCAGCTTAGGGGTGAGGATCTCTGGGGCCAACGTCCTGACTTTC. This translates into CASSLGVRISGANVLTF. Full variable domain (missing parts from reference TRBV7-2 and TRBJ2-6): GAGVSQSPSNKVTEKGKDVELRCDPISGHTALYWYRQSLGQGLEFLIYFQGNSAPDKSGLPSDRFSAERTGGSVSTLTIQRTQQEDSAVYLCASSLGVRISGANVLTFGAGSRLTVL.

This chain uses TRBV4-1 with TRBJ2-7, with TRBD2 as a possible D gene (6 bases). This CDR3 region has 13 residues. V was pared by 3 bases and J by 5 bases, with 11 bases between. Per the germline V gene, CDR1 is MGHRA and CDR2 is YSYEKL. The CDR3 reads CASSHGGNDEQYF. The CDR3 coding sequence is TGCGCCAGCAGCCATGGGGGGAACGACGAGCAGTACTTC.

This clonotype was detected only once. V gene TRBV20-1 combines with J gene TRBJ2-7; the match to TRBD2 covers 12 bases. The J call could be wrong; TRBJ2-5 is a better fit for the DNA end. CDR1 is DFQATT and CDR2 is SNEGSKA in the germline V gene (reference sequence). The CDR3 runs 14 residues. The CDR3 DNA follows: TGCAGTGCTAGAGGGACTAGCGGGGAAGAGACCCAGTACTTC. Encoded protein: CSARGTSGEETQYF.

Details on this clonotype: This may stem from a read error, because a much larger clone lies one nucleotide away. This chain uses TRBV4-3 with TRBJ2-1; a weak D match, TRBD1 (5 bases). Germline V gene sequence: CDR1 LGHNA, CDR2 YSLEER. This CDR3 spans 15 amino acids. The CDR3 spells CTSSQDLTAYNEQFF. Written as DNA, the CDR3 is TGCACCAGCAGCCAAGACCTGACAGCCTACAATGAGCAGTTCTTC.

The gene calls are TRBV6-1 and TRBJ2-5; D assignment may be TRBD1 or TRBD2 (5 bases each). In germline, CDR1 is MNHNS, CDR2 SASEGT. There are 16 residues in the CDR3. Trimming shortened V by 5 bases and J by 4 bases, and 20 bases separated the two germline ends. CDR3 nucleotide sequence: TGTGCCAGCAGTTCCCCAAGGGGACGAAGGTTAGAGACCCAGTACTTC. As protein: CASSSPRGRRLETQYF.

The chain combines TRBV5-4 with TRBJ1-1; D may be TRBD1 (5 bases). Germline V CDR1 and CDR2: SGHNT, YYREEE (reference sequence). Trimming cost V 0 bases and J 4 bases, with 10 bases left between them. The CDR3 runs 14 residues. The CDR3 is CASSLGGVGTEAFF. For the CDR3, the DNA is TGTGCCAGCAGCTTGGGGGGGGTGGGCACTGAAGCTTTCTTT.

The rearrangement joins TRBV6-5 to TRBJ2-4; D gene uncertain. The DNA end is a closer match to TRBJ2-5, so the J assignment may be wrong. This CDR3 has 15 residues. The germline gives CDR1 MNHEY, CDR2 SVGAGI. The DNA of the CDR3 is TGTGCCAGCAGTTACGGACGCCTCCTGGGAGAGACCCAGTACTTC. It yields the protein CASSYGRLLGETQYF.

The V and J genes are TRBV4-3 and TRBJ2-7, with D possibly being TRBD1 or TRBD2 (5 bases each). The CDR3 extends over 15 amino acids. From germline, CDR1 is LGHNA and CDR2 YSLEER. The germline V and J ends were trimmed by 3 bases and 3 bases, with 15 bases remaining between them. CDR3 bases: TGCGCCAGCAGCCAGGACGGGACGGCGAGCTACGAGCAGTACTTC. This translates into CASSQDGTASYEQYF.

In its sample, this clonotype was seen a few times. The rearrangement uses TRBV9 and TRBJ2-5; D is unclear. Per germline, CDR1 SGDLS and CDR2 YYNGEE. The CDR3 loop spans 14 amino acids. V shed 0 bases and J shed 3 bases, with 9 bases lying between them. Written as DNA, the CDR3 is TGTGCCAGCAGCGTAGAAGGCTCGGAAGAGACCCAGTACTTC. Translating gives CASSVEGSEETQYF.

The chain couples TRBV29-1 to TRBJ2-7; 9 bases are a match to TRBD1. Germline CDR1 and CDR2: SQVTM and ANQGSEA. The trim removed 7 bases at V and 3 bases at J, leaving 4 bases unmatched. This CDR3 has 12 amino acids. The CDR3 bases are TGCAGCGGTAAGGGACAGGGCTACGAGCAGTACTTC. As protein: CSGKGQGYEQYF.

The rearrangement uses TRBV20-1 and TRBJ1-5; D is uncertain. The CDR3 covers 14 residues. The germline CDR1 and CDR2 sequences are DFQATT and SNEGSKA (reference sequence). V lost 5 bases to trimming and J lost 4 bases, with 15 bases between them. CDR3 amino acids: CSAPKRVSNQPQHF. As DNA, the CDR3 is TGCAGTGCTCCTAAGAGGGTCTCTAATCAGCCCCAGCATTTT.

This chain joins TRBV7-2 and TRBJ2-1; 7 nucleotides line up with TRBD2. This CDR3 is built from 13 residues. CDR1 and CDR2 (germline): SGHTA, FQGNSA. With 3 bases clipped from V and 13 bases from J, the junction kept 9 bases outside the gene matches. CDR3 sequence (DNA): TGTGCCAGCAGCTTCTTGAAGGAGCGGGGTCAGTTCTTC. Translating gives CASSFLKERGQFF.

The rearrangement links TRBV20-1 to TRBJ2-7; 7 nucleotides line up with TRBD2. The CDR3 contains 14 residues. V lost 1 base to trimming and J lost 3 bases; unmatched junction nucleotides: 6. Germline V gene lookup returns CDR1 DFQATT and CDR2 SNEGSKA (reference sequence). The CDR3 region is CSARVSGTDYEQYF. As DNA, the CDR3 is TGCAGTGCTAGAGTGAGCGGGACGGACTACGAGCAGTACTTC.

This clonotype was counted once. The rearrangement links TRBV27 to TRBJ2-1; 8 positions match TRBD2. CDR3 length equals 18 residues. Germline V CDR1 and CDR2: MNHEY, SMNVEV (reference sequence). Germline trimming cut 3 bases from V and 6 bases from J; bases unmatched to any gene: 16. For the CDR3, the DNA is TGTGCCAGCAGTTTCGAATCGCTCGGGAGGGCCCGGGGCAATGAGCAGTTCTTC. This sequence encodes CASSFESLGRARGNEQFF.

This clonotype was observed a few times. The V gene is TRBV20-1, the J gene TRBJ2-5, with no clear D. CDR1 and CDR2 from the germline V gene are DFQATT and SNEGSKA (reference sequence). The CDR3 has 10 amino acids. V was pared by 7 bases and J by 5 bases, with 8 bases between. CDR3 sequence (DNA): TGCAGTGTAATTGGGGAGACCCAGTACTTC. This encodes CSVIGETQYF.

The gene calls are TRBV5-1 and TRBJ1-2, with D unresolved. The ends were cut back, 0 bases at V and 8 bases at J, with 14 bases in the middle. Germline V CDR1 and CDR2: SGHRS, YFSETQ. There are 14 residues in the CDR3. CDR3 bases: TGCGCCAGCAGCTTGGAGTTACCGGGAGGCGGCTACACCTTC. The encoded protein is CASSLELPGGGYTF.

The V and J genes are TRBV12-3 or TRBV12-4 and TRBJ2-1; possibly TRBD2 for D (6 bases). The germline V and J ends were trimmed by 7 bases and 2 bases, with 12 bases remaining between them. The CDR3 is made up of 14 amino acids. The CDR3 nucleotides read TGTGCCAGCACTGGGGCTAGCGCCTACAATGAGCAGTTCTTC. This codes for CASTGASAYNEQFF.

This chain joins TRBV7-9 and TRBJ1-2; D is possibly TRBD1 (5 bases). Germline assignment: CDR1 SEHNR and CDR2 FQNEAQ (reference sequence). The CDR3 length is 15 residues. V was clipped by 4 bases and J by 2 bases, with 14 bases between them. The CDR3 nucleotides read TGTGCCAGCAGCTCCCCGACAGTCTTCAACTATGGCTACACCTTC. Translating gives CASSSPTVFNYGYTF.